This T cell receptor (beta chain) was captured in a study of T-cell memory formation after mild COVID-19. Points from the study as a whole: Clones shrinking between day 15 and 85 showed a balanced CD4/CD8 split, and those that grew later tilted toward CD4+.

About this clonotype itself: Its target is not known.

The 5'RACE method, run with constant-segment primers, produced TCR alpha and TCR beta cDNA libraries (carrying sample barcodes and UMIs). From the 5' RACE reads, TCRdb called clonotypes with MiXCR, one entry per CDR3 protein. The table shows fewer than 250,000 distinct CDR3 sequences, with about a sixth occurring only once. This CDR3 contains 15 residues. V gave up 1 base and J gave up 4 bases, with 13 bases separating them. Per germline, CDR1 LGHNA and CDR2 YNFKEQ. V usage is TRBV4-2 and J usage is TRBJ2-5; maybe TRBD2 (6 bases). The sample comprised PBMCs or a T cell subset sorted from them (not recorded which). This receptor was taken from an adult woman who had mild COVID-19 (a few samples of this study predate the infection). Cell type and time point are not known. CDR3 coding DNA: TGTGCCAGCAGCCAAGGGCGGGAATTGGGAGAGACCCAGTACTTC. Translating gives CASSQGRELGETQYF.